This TCR beta chain derives from a study of T cells in Graves' hyperthyroidism and ophthalmopathy (dated by TCRdb to the late 2010s). For the study in its entirety: Peripheral blood samples were taken at initial diagnosis, before any treatment was given. The study also compared thyroid tissue and blood T-cell repertoires from roughly 6 Graves' hyperthyroidism patients. The roughly 90 discovery patients were divided at random into training and test sets in a 7:3 ratio. An independent validation cohort of under 20 hyperthyroidism patients and 17 patients who later progressed to ophthalmopathy tested prospective prediction of ophthalmopathy. A discovery cohort of about a hundred patients, about 44 with Graves' ophthalmopathy and 57 with stable Graves' hyperthyroidism, was used to find distinguishing TCR V-J signatures. After blood sampling, hyperthyroidism patients were treated with methimazole at a starting dose of 30 mg daily, and ophthalmopathy patients were treated with high-dose intravenous methylprednisolone. TCR Vbeta CDR3 sequencing of 140 or so peripheral blood samples (approximately 44 ophthalmopathy, under 80 hyperthyroidism and roughly 17 progressor patients) is reported in the paper.

CDR1 LNHDA and CDR2 SQIVND are derived from the germline V gene (reference sequence). Deletion took 9 bases off V and 0 bases off J, with a span of 11 bases between the germline ends. The CDR3 runs 13 residues from the cysteine to the phenylalanine. Only CDR3 DNA is held: 39 bases, read in frame from base 1. TCR beta CDR3 regions were amplified from RNA transcripts. The first round of RT-PCR for the TCR CDR3 was performed with the HTBI primer set and the Qiagen OneStep RT-PCR kit. The libraries were constructed in a second round of multiplex PCR and then size-selected and purified. Libraries were sequenced paired-end with 100 bp reads on an Illumina HiSeq2000. Regarding the original processing steps: SOAPnuke was used to process the raw data, with reads discarded if the reads contained adapters or uncalled bases, had a mean Phred below 15, or lacked an exact constant-primer or identifier match. High-quality paired reads were merged using COPE v1.2.5, and each unique nucleotide sequence was defined as a clonotype. MiTCR v1.1 was used to align the clonotypes against IMGT TRBV, TRBD and TRBJ reference segments. Analysis was restricted to V-J combinations with a frequency above 0.0001, which covered about 99% of repertoires. The TCS score was defined as the ratio of F50 (clonal expansion) to E x V (chaos), calculated using BLOSUM62-based TCRdist between CDR3 peptides within each V-J. Welch's t-statistics and random forest reduced 514 V-J features to around 14, which were used in a naive Bayes classifier (R e1071). The Morisita-Horn index was used to measure how similar the thyroid and blood repertoires were. TCRdb reprocessing: public reads trimmed at Q25 with fastp, clones called with MiXCR, in-frame beta chains kept. Each entry merges the rows of one CDR3 protein and shows their most common DNA and genes. TCRdb's processing, not the authors', yielded these V and J calls. This sample comprises 750,000 to 900,000 distinct CDR3 sequences, 35% to 45% of them detected only once. The biggest ten clones account for about 8.9% of the sample.

A patient counted as having stable Graves' hyperthyroidism if no progression to ophthalmopathy occurred over 18 months of follow-up. Hyperthyroidism patients were aged 18 to 65 years and newly diagnosed, with disease duration of less than 2 months. Any patient with an uncontrolled infection, another autoimmune disease, pregnancy or lactation was excluded. Diagnoses were established on the basis of clinical symptoms, serum thyroxine and TRAb, thyroid ultrasound, and orbital computed tomography. PBMCs were isolated from more than 9 ml of fresh peripheral blood by Ficoll-Paque density gradient centrifugation. Total RNA was extracted using Trizol reagent, and RNA quality was assessed on an Agilent 2100 Bioanalyzer. What the study reported, not specific to this receptor: During validation, the model predicted progression to ophthalmopathy a median of approximately 6.5 months ahead of onset, with almost 71% sensitivity and almost 75% specificity. Most expanded thyroid clonotypes (frequency above 0.001) were also detected in blood, a finding suggesting that blood repertoires may reflect thyroid immune responses. Sample size was not statistically predetermined, and investigators were not blinded to group allocation. A 13 V-J signature model separated ophthalmopathy from stable hyperthyroidism, with about 88% sensitivity and about 81% specificity in cross-validation and 80%/75% in testing.

Concerning this clonotype itself: The antigen this receptor binds is unknown. No base quality information exists; no much larger clone differs at one position.

Sample: blood. This TCR came from a man between 18 and 29 years old with Graves' hyperthyroidism. Recombination connected TRBV19 to TRBJ1-1, with the D gene call left open. The bases read TGTGCCAGCAGGTCAGAGATGAACACTGAAGCTTTCTTT. Translation gives CASRSEMNTEAFF.